This entry lists 12 T cell receptor beta chains sequenced from one sample in a study of monozygotic twins with inflammatory bowel disease. TCRdb re-analyzed the 5' RACE reads; it lists each CDR3 protein once, without DNA. The table counts some 150,000 distinct CDR3 sequences; around 2.4% lies in the top ten. Sequencing input: blood. The receptors derive from a human donor with ulcerative colitis or Crohn's disease, or a healthy co-twin of an affected twin (not recorded which).

This rearrangement joins TRBV5-1 to TRBJ2-1; TCRdb's assignment of TRBD1 cannot be checked, as there is no DNA. CDR1 and CDR2 (germline): SGHRS, YFSETQ. The CDR3 totals 15 residues. CDR3 region: CASGRTGGSYNEQFF.

The gene calls are TRBV10-3 and TRBJ1-2; TCRdb calls TRBD1, which cannot be checked without DNA. The CDR3 runs to 13 residues. Germline V lookup: CDR1 ENHRY, CDR2 SYGVKD. CDR3 sequence: CAISADRPNGYTF.

V is TRBV3-1 and J is TRBJ2-5; TCRdb designates TRBD2, a call that cannot be tested without DNA. This CDR3 is built from 17 residues. Germline CDR1 LGHDT, CDR2 YNNKEL (reference sequence). CDR3 protein: CASSQGLAGGPAETQYF.

CDR3 protein: CSARTSGWWISYNEQFF. The chain is built from TRBV20-1 and TRBJ2-1; without DNA, the TCRdb call of TRBD2 cannot be checked. Germline assignment: CDR1 DFQATT and CDR2 SNEGSKA (reference sequence). This CDR3 is 17 amino acids long.

This chain connects TRBV9 to TRBJ2-3; TCRdb calls TRBD1, which cannot be checked without DNA. The CDR3 runs to 16 residues. CDR1 is SGDLS, CDR2 YYNGEE, per germline. The CDR3 loop reads CASSIESLPASDTQYF.

The J gene is TRBJ2-7, the V gene TRBV5-1; the TCRdb call, TRBD2, lacks DNA for checking. This CDR3 contains 17 residues. Germline V gene lookup returns CDR1 SGHRS and CDR2 YFSETQ. CDR3 protein: CASSLAGVGLAGDEQYF.

The gene calls are TRBV5-1 and TRBJ2-3; the TCRdb call, TRBD1, lacks DNA for checking. The CDR3 loop spans 16 amino acids. The germline gives CDR1 SGHRS, CDR2 YFSETQ. The CDR3 sequence is CASSPQEGADTDTQYF.

V gene TRBV3-1 combines with J gene TRBJ1-2; without DNA, the TCRdb call of TRBD1 cannot be checked. CDR1 is LGHDT and CDR2 is YNNKEL in the germline V gene (reference sequence). This CDR3 region has 15 residues. CDR3 in amino acids: CASSQVGQGYYGYTF.

This rearrangement joins TRBV20-1 to TRBJ2-2; the D gene TCRdb calls, TRBD2, cannot be checked with no DNA. This CDR3 spans 14 amino acids. Per the germline V gene, CDR1 is DFQATT and CDR2 is SNEGSKA (reference sequence). The CDR3 spells CSGRRLAGTGELFF.

V usage is TRBV7-9 and J usage is TRBJ1-5. In germline, CDR1 is SEHNR, CDR2 FQNEAQ (reference sequence). This CDR3 spans 12 amino acids. The CDR3 sequence is CASSFDNQPQHF.

The CDR3 loop is CASSFRRANYGYTF. The chain carries TRBV12-3 or TRBV12-4 and TRBJ1-2. The CDR3 sequence is 14 residues long.

The chain recombines TRBV28 with TRBJ1-1; TCRdb gives TRBD1 as the D gene, but with no DNA this cannot be confirmed. Germline CDR1 reads MDHEN; CDR2 reads SYDVKM. CDR3 length: 17 amino acids. This CDR3 is CASSFAQGQVRFAEAFF.